This entry describes one T cell receptor (beta chain). Per the authors' pipeline: Counts of nucleated cells, estimated from reference gene primer amplification, were obtained. Assay: immunoSEQ multiplex PCR; the TCRdb copy retains only in-frame clones and omits some. V and J calls plus clone size are reproduced from that table; the DNA served to infer D and trimming. The sample yields 200,000 to 250,000 clones, 82% seen once. With 2 bases removed from V and 5 bases from J, the gap between germline ends came to 10 bases. From germline, CDR1 is SGHRS and CDR2 YFSETQ. The CDR3 consists of 13 residues. These data are taken from a study of blood T cell repertoires in COVID-19. Seattle-derived patients entered the study during active infection and were followed longitudinally.

The chain recombines TRBV5-1 with TRBJ2-5; the D gene is possibly TRBD1 (6 bases). This TCR was recovered from an elderly woman with COVID-19, enrolled during active disease. The material sequenced was peripheral blood. CDR3 loop: CASSFDQGETQYF. The CDR3 nucleotides are TGCGCCAGCAGCTTCGATCAGGGGGAGACCCAGTACTTC.